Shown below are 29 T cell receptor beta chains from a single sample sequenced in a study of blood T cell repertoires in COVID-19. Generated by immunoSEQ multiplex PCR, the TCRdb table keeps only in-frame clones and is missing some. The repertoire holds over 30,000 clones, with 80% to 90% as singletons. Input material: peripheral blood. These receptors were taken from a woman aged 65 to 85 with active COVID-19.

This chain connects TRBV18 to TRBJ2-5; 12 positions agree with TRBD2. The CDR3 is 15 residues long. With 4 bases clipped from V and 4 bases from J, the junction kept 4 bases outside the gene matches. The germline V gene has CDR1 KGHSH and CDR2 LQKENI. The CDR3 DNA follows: TGTGCCAGCTCACGGACTAGCGGGGTGCGAGAGACCCAGTACTTC. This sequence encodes CASSRTSGVRETQYF.

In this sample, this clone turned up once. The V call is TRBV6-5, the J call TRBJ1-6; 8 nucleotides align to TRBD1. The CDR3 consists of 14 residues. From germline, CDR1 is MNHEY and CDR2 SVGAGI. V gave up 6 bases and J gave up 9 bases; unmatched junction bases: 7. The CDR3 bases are TGTGCCAGCAGCCTACAGGGGGAGAGTTCACCCCTCCACTTT. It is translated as CASSLQGESSPLHF.

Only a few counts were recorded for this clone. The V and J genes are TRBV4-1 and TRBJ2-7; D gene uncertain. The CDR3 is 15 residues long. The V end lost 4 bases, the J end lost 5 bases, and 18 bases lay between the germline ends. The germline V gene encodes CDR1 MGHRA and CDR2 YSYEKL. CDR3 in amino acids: CASSLAETVRHEQYF. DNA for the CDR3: TGCGCCAGCAGCCTTGCGGAAACGGTTCGTCACGAGCAGTACTTC.

In nucleotides, the CDR3 is TGTGCCAGTAGTATCCCTCCCCCCAGGGCTGGGAACACTGAAGCTTTCTTT. Protein: CASSIPPPRAGNTEAFF. The chain combines TRBV19 with TRBJ1-1, with a weak D call TRBD1 (5 bases). The CDR3 sequence is 17 residues long. The ends were cut back, 3 bases at V and 1 base at J, with 18 bases in the middle. Germline V gives CDR1 LNHDA, CDR2 SQIVND (reference sequence).

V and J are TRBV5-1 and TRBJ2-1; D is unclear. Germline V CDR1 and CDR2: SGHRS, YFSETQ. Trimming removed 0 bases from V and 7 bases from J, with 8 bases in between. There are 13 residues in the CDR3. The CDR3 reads CASSLVVGNEQFF. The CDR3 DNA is TGCGCCAGCAGCTTGGTGGTCGGGAATGAGCAGTTCTTC.

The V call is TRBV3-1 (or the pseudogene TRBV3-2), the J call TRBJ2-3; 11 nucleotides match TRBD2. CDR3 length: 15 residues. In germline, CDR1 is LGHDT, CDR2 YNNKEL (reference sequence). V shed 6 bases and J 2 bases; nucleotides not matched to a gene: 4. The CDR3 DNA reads TGTGCCAGCAGACTAGCGGGGGAGTTCACAGATACGCAGTATTTT. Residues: CASRLAGEFTDTQYF.

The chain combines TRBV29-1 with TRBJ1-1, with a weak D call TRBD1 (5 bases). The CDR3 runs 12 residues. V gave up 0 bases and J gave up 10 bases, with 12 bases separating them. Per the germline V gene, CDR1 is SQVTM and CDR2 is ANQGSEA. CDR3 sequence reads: CSVEESREGAFF. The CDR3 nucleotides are TGCAGCGTTGAAGAGAGCAGGGAGGGAGCTTTCTTT.

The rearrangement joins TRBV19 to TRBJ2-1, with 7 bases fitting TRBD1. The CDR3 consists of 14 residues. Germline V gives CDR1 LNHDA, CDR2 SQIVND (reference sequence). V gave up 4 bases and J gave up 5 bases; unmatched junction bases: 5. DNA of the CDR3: TGTGCCAGTAGTACGTTGGGACAGAACAATGAGCAGTTCTTC. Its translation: CASSTLGQNNEQFF.

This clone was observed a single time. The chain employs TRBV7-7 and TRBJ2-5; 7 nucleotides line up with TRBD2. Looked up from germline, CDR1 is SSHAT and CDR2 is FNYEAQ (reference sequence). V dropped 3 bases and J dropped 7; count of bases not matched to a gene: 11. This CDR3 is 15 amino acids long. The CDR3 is CASSFGAGPLSTQYF. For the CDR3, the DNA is TGTGCCAGCAGCTTCGGAGCGGGGCCTCTTTCGACCCAGTACTTC. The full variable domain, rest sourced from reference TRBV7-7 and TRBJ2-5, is GAGVSQSPRYKVTKRGQDVTLRCDPISSHATLYWYQQALGQGPEFLTYFNYEAQPDKSGLPSDRFSAERPEGSISTLTIQRTEQRDSAMYRCASSFGAGPLSTQYFGPGTRLLVL.

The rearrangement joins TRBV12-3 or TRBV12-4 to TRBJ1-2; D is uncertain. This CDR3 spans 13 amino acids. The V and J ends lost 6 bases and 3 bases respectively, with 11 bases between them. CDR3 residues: CASSSYQDYGYTF. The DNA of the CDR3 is TGTGCCAGCAGCTCCTACCAGGACTATGGCTACACCTTC.

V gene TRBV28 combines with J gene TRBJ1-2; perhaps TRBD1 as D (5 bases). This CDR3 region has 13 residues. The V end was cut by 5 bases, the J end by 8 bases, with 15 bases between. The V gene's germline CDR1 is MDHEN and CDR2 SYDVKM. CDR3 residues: CASSPQVQRGYTF. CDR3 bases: TGTGCCAGCAGTCCACAGGTTCAGAGAGGCTACACCTTC.

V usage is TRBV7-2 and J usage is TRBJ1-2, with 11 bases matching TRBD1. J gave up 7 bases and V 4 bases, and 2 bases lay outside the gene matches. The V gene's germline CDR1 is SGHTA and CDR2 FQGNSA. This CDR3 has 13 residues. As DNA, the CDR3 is TGTGCCAGCAGCTCCGGGACAGGGGGTGGCTACACCTTC. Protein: CASSSGTGGGYTF.

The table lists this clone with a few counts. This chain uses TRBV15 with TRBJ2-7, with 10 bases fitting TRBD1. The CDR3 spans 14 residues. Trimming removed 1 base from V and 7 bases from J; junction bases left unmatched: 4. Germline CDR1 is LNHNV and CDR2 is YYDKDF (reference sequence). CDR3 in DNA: TGTGCCACCAGCAGAGGACAGGGGGCAAGGGAGCAGTACTTC. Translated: CATSRGQGAREQYF.

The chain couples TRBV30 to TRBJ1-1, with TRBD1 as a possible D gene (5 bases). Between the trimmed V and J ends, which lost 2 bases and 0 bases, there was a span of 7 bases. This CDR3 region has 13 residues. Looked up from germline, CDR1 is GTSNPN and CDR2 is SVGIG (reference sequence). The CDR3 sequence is CAWSQGMNTEAFF. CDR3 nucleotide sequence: TGTGCCTGGAGTCAGGGAATGAACACTGAAGCTTTCTTT. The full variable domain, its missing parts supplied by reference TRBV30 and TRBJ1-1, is SQTIHQWPATLVQPVGSPLSLECTVEGTSNPNLYWYRQAAGRGLQLLFYSVGIGQISSEVPQNLSASRPQDRQFILSSKKLLLSDSGFYLCAWSQGMNTEAFFGQGTRLTVV.

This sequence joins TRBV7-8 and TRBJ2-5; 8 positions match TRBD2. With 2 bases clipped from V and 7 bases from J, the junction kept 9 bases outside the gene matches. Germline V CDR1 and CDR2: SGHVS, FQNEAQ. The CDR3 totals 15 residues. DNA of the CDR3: TGTGCCAGCAGCTTAACTGGGGGCGGGAGGCCGACCCAGTACTTC. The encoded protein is CASSLTGGGRPTQYF.

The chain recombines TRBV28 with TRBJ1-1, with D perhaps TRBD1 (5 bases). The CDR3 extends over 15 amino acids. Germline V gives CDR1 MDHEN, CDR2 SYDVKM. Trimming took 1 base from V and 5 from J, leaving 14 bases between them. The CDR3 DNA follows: TGTGCCAGCAGTTTATCTAAATCCGGGGGGACTGAAGCTTTCTTT. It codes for CASSLSKSGGTEAFF.

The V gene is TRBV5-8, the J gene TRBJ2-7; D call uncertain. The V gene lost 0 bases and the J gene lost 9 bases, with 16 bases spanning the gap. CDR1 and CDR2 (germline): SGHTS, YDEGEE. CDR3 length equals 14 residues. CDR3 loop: CASSLVAQLRGQYF. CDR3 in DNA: TGTGCCAGCAGCTTGGTGGCGCAGCTACGAGGGCAGTACTTC.

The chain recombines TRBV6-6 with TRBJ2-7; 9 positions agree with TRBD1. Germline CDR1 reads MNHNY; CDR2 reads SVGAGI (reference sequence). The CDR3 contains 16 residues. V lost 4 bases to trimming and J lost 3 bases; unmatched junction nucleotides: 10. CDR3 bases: TGTGCCAGCAGTTGGACCCGGGACAGGGACGACTACGAGCAGTACTTC. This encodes CASSWTRDRDDYEQYF.

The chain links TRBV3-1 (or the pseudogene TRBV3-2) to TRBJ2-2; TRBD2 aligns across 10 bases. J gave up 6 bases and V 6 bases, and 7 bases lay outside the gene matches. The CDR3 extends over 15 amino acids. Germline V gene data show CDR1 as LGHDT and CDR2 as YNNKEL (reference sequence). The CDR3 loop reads CASRLSGGASGELFF. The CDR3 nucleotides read TGTGCCAGCAGATTAAGCGGGGGGGCATCCGGGGAGCTGTTTTTT.

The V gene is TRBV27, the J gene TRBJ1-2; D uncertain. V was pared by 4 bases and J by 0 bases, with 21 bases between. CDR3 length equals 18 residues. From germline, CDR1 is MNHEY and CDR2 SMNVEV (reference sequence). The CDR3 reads CASSSRLATRVANYGYTF. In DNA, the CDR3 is TGTGCCAGCAGTTCCCGCCTCGCAACCCGGGTAGCTAACTATGGCTACACCTTC.

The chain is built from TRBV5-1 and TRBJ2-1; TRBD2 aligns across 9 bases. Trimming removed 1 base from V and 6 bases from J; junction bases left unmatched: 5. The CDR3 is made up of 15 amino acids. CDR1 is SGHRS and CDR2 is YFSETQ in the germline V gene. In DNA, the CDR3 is TGCGCCAGCAGCTTGCAGCTAGCGGGGATCAATGAGCAGTTCTTC. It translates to CASSLQLAGINEQFF.

CDR3 sequence (DNA): TGTGCCAGCAGCCCAGGGACAGCTCAAGAGACCCAGTACTTC. This translates into CASSPGTAQETQYF. This chain links TRBV5-4 with TRBJ2-5; 7 bases are a match to TRBD1. With V trimmed by 4 bases and J by 2 bases, 5 bases remained unmatched. CDR3 size: 14 residues. Germline V gene data show CDR1 as SGHNT and CDR2 as YYREEE (reference sequence).

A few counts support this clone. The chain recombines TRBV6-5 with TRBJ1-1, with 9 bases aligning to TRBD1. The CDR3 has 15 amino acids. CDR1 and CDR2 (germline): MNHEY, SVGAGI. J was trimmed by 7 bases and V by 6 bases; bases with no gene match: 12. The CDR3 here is CASRAYGQGPDEAFF. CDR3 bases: TGTGCCAGCAGGGCGTACGGACAGGGGCCTGATGAAGCTTTCTTT.

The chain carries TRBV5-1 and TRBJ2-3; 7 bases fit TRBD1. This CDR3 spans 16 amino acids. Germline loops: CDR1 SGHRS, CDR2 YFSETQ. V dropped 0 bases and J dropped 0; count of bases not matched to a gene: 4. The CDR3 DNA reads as TGCGCCAGCAGCTTGGAAGGGACAGCTAGCACAGATACGCAGTATTTT. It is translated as CASSLEGTASTDTQYF. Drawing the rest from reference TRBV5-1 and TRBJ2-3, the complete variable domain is KAGVTQTPRYLIKTRGQQVTLSCSPISGHRSVSWYQQTPGQGLQFLFEYFSETQRNKGNFPGRFSGRQFSNSRSEMNVSTLELGDSALYLCASSLEGTASTDTQYFGPGTRLTVL.

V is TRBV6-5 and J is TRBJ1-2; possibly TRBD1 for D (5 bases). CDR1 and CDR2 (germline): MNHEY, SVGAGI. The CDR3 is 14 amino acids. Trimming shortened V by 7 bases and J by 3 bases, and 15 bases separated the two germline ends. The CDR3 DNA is TGTGCCAGCACCGCCGGGGGGATGTACTATGGCTACACCTTC. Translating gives CASTAGGMYYGYTF.

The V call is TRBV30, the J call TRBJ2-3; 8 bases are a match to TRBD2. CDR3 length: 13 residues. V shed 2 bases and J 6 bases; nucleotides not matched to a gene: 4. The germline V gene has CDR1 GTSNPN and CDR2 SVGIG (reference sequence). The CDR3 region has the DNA TGTGCCTGGAGTCGTAGCGGGGTCGATACGCAGTATTTT. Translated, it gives CAWSRSGVDTQYF. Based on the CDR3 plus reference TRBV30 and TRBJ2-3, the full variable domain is SQTIHQWPATLVQPVGSPLSLECTVEGTSNPNLYWYRQAAGRGLQLLFYSVGIGQISSEVPQNLSASRPQDRQFILSSKKLLLSDSGFYLCAWSRSGVDTQYFGPGTRLTVL.

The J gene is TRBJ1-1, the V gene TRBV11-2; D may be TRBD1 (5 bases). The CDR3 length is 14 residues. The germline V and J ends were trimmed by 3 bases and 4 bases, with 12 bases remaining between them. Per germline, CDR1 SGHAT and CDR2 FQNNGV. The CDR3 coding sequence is TGTGCCAGCAGCTTGTCGGGGGAGATCACTGAAGCTTTCTTT. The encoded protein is CASSLSGEITEAFF. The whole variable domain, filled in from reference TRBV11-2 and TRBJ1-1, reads EAGVAQSPRYKIIEKRQSVAFWCNPISGHATLYWYQQILGQGPKLLIQFQNNGVVDDSQLPKDRFSAERLKGVDSTLKIQPAKLEDSAVYLCASSLSGEITEAFFGQGTRLTVV.

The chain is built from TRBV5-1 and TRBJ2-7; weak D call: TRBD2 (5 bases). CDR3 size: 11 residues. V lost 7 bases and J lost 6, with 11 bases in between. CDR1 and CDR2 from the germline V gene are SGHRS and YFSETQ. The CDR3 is CASSARGEQYF. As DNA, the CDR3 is TGCGCCAGCTCCGCCCGGGGCGAGCAGTACTTC.

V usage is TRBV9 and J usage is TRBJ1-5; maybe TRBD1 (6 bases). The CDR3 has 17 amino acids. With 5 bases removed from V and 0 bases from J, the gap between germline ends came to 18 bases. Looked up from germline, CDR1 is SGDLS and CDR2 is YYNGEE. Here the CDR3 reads CASSSVRRGHSNQPQHF. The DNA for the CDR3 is TGTGCCAGCAGTTCCGTAAGACGGGGACATAGCAATCAGCCCCAGCATTTT.